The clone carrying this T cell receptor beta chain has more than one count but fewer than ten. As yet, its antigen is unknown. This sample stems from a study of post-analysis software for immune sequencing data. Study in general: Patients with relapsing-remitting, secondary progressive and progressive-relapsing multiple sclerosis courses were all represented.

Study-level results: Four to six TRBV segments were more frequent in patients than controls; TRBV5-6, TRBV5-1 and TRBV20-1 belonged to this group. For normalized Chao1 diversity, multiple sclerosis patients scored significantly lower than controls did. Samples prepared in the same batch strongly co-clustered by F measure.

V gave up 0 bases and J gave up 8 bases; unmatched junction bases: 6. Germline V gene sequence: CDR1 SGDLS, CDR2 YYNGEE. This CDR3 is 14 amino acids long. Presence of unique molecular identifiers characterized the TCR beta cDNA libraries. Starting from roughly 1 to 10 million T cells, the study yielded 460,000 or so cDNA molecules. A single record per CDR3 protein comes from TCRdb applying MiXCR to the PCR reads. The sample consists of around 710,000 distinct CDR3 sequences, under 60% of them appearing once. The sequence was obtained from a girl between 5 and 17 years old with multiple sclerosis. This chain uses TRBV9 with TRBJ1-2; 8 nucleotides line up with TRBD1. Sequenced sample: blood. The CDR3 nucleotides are TGTGCCAGCAGCGTAGACAGGGGGGGCCGCGGCTACACCTTC. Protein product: CASSVDRGGRGYTF.